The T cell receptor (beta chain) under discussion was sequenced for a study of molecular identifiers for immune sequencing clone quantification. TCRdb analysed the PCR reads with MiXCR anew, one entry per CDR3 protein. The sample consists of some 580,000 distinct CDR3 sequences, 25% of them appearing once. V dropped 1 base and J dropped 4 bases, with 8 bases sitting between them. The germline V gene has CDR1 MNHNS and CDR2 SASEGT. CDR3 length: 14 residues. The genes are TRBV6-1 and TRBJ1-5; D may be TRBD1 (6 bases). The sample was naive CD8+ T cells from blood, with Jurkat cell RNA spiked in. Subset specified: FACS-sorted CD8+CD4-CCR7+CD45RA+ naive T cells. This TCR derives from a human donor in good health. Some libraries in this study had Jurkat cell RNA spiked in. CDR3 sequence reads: CASSEGDTNQPQHF. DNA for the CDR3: TGTGCCAGCAGTGAAGGGGACACGAATCAGCCCCAGCATTTT.